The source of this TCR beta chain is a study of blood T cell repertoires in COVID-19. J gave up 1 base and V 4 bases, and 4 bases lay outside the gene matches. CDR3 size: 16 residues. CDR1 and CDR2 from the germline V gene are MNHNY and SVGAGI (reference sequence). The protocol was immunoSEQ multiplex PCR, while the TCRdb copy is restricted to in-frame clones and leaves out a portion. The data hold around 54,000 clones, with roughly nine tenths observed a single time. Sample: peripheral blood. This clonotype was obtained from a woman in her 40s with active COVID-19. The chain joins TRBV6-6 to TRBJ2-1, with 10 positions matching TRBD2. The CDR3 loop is CASSLLAGRSYNEQFF. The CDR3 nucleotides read TGTGCCAGCAGTTTACTAGCGGGGAGGTCCTACAATGAGCAGTTCTTC.